This TCR beta chain was identified during a study of cytomegalovirus exposure and HLA in healthy donors (dated by TCRdb to 2017 to 2019). Regarding the complete study: An earlier analysis of 587 of the donors reported 276 Gb of sequence data and around 100 million unique TCR beta sequences obtained from about 180 million T cells. Approximately 330 gigabases of sequencing data and 91 million or so unique TCR sequences made up an early release that covered over 550 HLA-typed donors. Of the approximately 400 genotyped donors, approximately 82% fell in the genetic ancestry cluster associated with self-reported Caucasian donors. The aim of the study was to test whether cataloging public T cell receptors could identify signatures of past pathogen exposure. Using immunosequencing, the study profiled T cell repertoires from roughly 650 subjects and related those repertoires to cytomegalovirus serostatus. Along with the 666-subject first cohort, a separate validation cohort of 120 different subjects was used. High-throughput TCR immunosequencing, statistical association of individual TCRs with disease status, and machine learning were combined to predict cytomegalovirus infection status. A later analysis re-examined previously published TCR beta repertoires from just over 650 donors and added high-resolution HLA genotyping to investigate patterns of TCR occurrence. Rather than using new phenotypic data, the later analysis identified candidate immune exposures from TCR beta sequences and from how often those sequences occurred across donors. In an earlier analysis of 587 of the donors, high-throughput TCR beta sequencing was used to judge whether each TCR beta V gene segment behaved as functional or pseudogenic. Donor age, sex, ethnicity and CMV serostatus were compiled together with the repertoire data. A later genetic analysis took genome-wide SNP genotypes for about 60% of the roughly 670 donors and used that subset as a discovery cohort. All discovery cohort repertoires had been generated using a single sequencing platform. Class I and class II HLA loci were covered by the typing at four-digit resolution. The number of typed donors differed by locus: roughly 629-630 for A, B, C, DRB1 and DQB1; approximately 530 for DQA1; 600 to 610 for DPA1; and about 470 for DPB1. Roughly 5 DR-DQ haplotypes were treated as single units for association and clustering because of strong linkage in the cohort. Among under 450 genotyped donors of the cohort, an average of approximately 230,000 unique TCR beta nucleotide sequences were sequenced per donor, around a sixth of them non-productive. What the study reported, not specific to this receptor: A later analysis found that HLA-associated TCR beta chains were more clonally expanded and had lower generation probabilities than equally common non-associated chains. Because counts were too low, about 15 rarely observed V segments, including chromosome 9 orphons, were left out of the earlier analysis of over 550 of the donors. In vitro tests confirmed that a few of the cytomegalovirus-associated TCR beta chains recognize cytomegalovirus antigens. A further reported finding was that TCR beta sequences accurately predicted the HLA-A and HLA-B alleles for most subjects in the first cohort. A later analysis found that TCR association rates varied across HLA loci, with DRB1 alleles showing the most associated TCRs and HLA-C alleles the fewest. In both the original and validation cohorts, the classifier was reported to diagnose cytomegalovirus status with high specificity and sensitivity. Broadly in line with IMGT annotations, most TCR beta V segments showed up in productive rearrangements about 90% or about 30% of the time in an earlier analysis of some 590 of the donors. The only immune exposure information available for the cohort was CMV serostatus. Only TCR beta chains were sequenced in this cohort, and the absence of alpha or paired-chain data limited detectable features. Specific HLA alleles were associated with over 15,000 TCR beta sequences at a false discovery rate of 0.05 in a later analysis. A later genetic analysis reported fewer N-insertions in productive TCRs among donors in an Asian-associated ancestry cluster than the roughly 700-donor mean. HLA typing was unavailable for some donors at each locus, so association tests used only the typed subset. A later analysis reported that several top co-occurrence clusters appeared linked to parvovirus B19, influenza, CMV and Epstein-Barr virus. Sequencing depth was assumed to be roughly uniform across donors in the presence/absence analyses, though that assumption may not hold. Correlated functional status among segregating V segments might reflect linkage disequilibrium, but an unknown experimental factor could not be ruled out. It was suggested by the authors that the approach could potentially be generalized to other disease states and immunological phenotypes. In a later analysis, most CMV-associated TCR beta chains were found to appear HLA-restricted, with HLA associations seemingly driven largely by CMV exposure. The study listed 150 to 200 TCR beta chains as associated with cytomegalovirus. Most TCR sequences were observed very rarely across donors, whereas some public TCRs were present in many individuals. When HLA alleles, especially DR and DQ, strongly co-occurred, attributing TCR associations to individual alleles was difficult. Some IMGT-functional V segments, including TRBV6-2 and TRBV6-3, could not be told apart with the 87-base-pair reads, so those segments were excluded. A cluster of highly shared sequence variants was judged likely to be a technical artifact of the sequencing pipeline. In a later genetic analysis, a missense DCLRE1C variant was associated with V-gene and J-gene trimming of TCR beta chains, and the association was replicated in an independent cohort.

As encoded in the germline V gene (reference sequence), CDR1 is PRHDT while CDR2 is FYEKMQ. The CDR3 runs 12 amino acids, cysteine and phenylalanine included. Of the read, only the CDR3 DNA is kept; its 36 bases are in frame from base 1. The junction shows trimming of 0 bases on V and 10 bases on J, plus 8 bases between the germline ends. A note on this clone: The specificity of this receptor is unknown. Base-call qualities are not available, and no considerably larger clone is one nucleotide away.

In total, 500 to 700 healthy bone marrow donors made up the cohort. At the time of sampling, all cohort members were nominally healthy, though unrecorded immune exposures were likely present. The donor tested CMV seronegative, placing the donor among the roughly 350 seronegative members of the cohort. A peripheral blood sample was provided by each donor, and peripheral blood mononuclear cells were used for TCR beta sequencing. The Qiagen DNeasy Blood Extraction Kit was used to extract genomic DNA from the blood cell samples. Receptors were amplified or captured by the immunoSEQ multiplex PCR assay. The multiplex PCR relied on a mix of 60 forward primers for TCR Vbeta segments and 13 reverse primers for TCR Jbeta segments. Amplification of the CDR3 region of rearranged TCR beta genes was performed with a multiplex PCR assay on genomic DNA. Amplified TCR beta libraries were sequenced as 87-base-pair reads on the Illumina HiSeq System. Concerning the study's data processing: A later analysis counted some 80 million unique TCR beta chains across the 640 or so repertoires, and 10 million to 11 million of these chains were shared by at least two donors. Raw reads were error-corrected and collapsed into unique sequences with a nearest-neighbor algorithm that merged closely related sequences to remove PCR and sequencing errors. Alignment of CDR3 sequences to IMGT reference sequences was used to assign V, D and J gene segments. Each retained sequence needed at least a six-nucleotide match to both a V gene segment and a J gene segment. Rearrangements were classified as productive when the CDR3 lacked stop codons and remained in frame with V and J, and all other rearrangements were classified as non-productive. CDR3 was defined according to IMGT convention as the region running from the second conserved V-encoded cysteine to the conserved J-encoded phenylalanine. The earlier analysis of approximately 500 of the donors excluded sequences that lacked an unambiguous match to a single V gene segment. An earlier analysis of under 750 of the donors called V segments functional above 56.7% productive rearrangements and segregating when the between-donor standard deviation exceeded 5%. A statistical classification framework was built for diagnosing cytomegalovirus status from the catalog of TCR beta chain sequences. A later analysis assigned V and J genes by comparing TCR nucleotide sequences with IMGT/GENE-DB human TR gene sequences. Using the TCRdist pipeline, a later analysis assigned CDR3 sequences along with most-parsimonious VDJ recombination scenarios. In a later analysis, every TCR beta chain was defined by the combination of its CDR3 amino acid sequence and its V-gene family, and reads without a unique V-gene family were dropped. As a way to deal with suspected cross-contamination and a sequencing artifact, a later analysis dropped 450 to 600 nucleotide sequences that were highly shared and had low generation probability. In a later analysis, a clonal expansion index was calculated for each public chain from normalized within-repertoire ranks of inferred template counts. Generation probabilities in a later analysis came from a VDJ recombination model fitted to out-of-frame rearrangements, and those results were checked against IGoR. In a later analysis, hypergeometric tests were used to score TCR-TCR, TCR-HLA and TCR-CMV co-occurrence, with a repertoire-size bias correction applied to TCR pairs. False discovery rates were estimated in a later analysis by permuting HLA or CMV assignments 20 times. In a later analysis, co-occurring TCRs were grouped using DBSCAN, with TCRdist sequence similarity added in when clustering inside HLA-allele-positive subsets. Co-occurrence clustering excluded repertoires with fewer than 30,000 or more than 120,000 public chains, plus five with anomalous nucleotide sharing. The table was pulled from immuneACCESS by TCRdb, which kept in-frame rearrangements only. Such tables lose some clones; where checked, under half of the loss comes from unresolved V genes, and the rest has no known cause. V, J and clone size are those of that table, while D and trimming were read from the DNA. For this sample the table gives more than 150,000 clones, of which more than 85% were detected only once. The ten largest clonotypes hold about 0.21% of the sample.

This receptor was taken from a girl under three years old in good health and CMV-seronegative. This chain joins TRBV13 to TRBJ2-3; the D gene is unclear. The sequencing input was PBMCs. The CDR3 corresponds to CASSLGLFAQYF. The DNA is as follows: TGTGCCAGCAGCTTAGGGTTATTTGCGCAGTATTTT.